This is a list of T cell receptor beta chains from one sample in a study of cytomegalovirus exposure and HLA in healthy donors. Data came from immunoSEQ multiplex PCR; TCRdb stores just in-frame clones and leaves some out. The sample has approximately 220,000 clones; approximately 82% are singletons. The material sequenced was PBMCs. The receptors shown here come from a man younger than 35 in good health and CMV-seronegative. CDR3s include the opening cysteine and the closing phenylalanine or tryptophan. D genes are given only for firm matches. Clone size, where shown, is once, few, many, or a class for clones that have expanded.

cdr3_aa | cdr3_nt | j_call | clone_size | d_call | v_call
CASSFGPIQETQYF | TGTGCCAGCAGCTTTGGGCCTATCCAAGAGACCCAGTACTTC | TRBJ2-5 | few | - | TRBV7-2
CASSPTGREGSEQYF | TGTGCCAGCAGTCCCACGGGGCGGGAGGGTTCCGAGCAGTACTTC | TRBJ2-7 | - | TRBD2 | TRBV6-4
CASRGDIRSGNTIYF | TGTGCCAGCAGAGGCGACATCCGCTCTGGAAACACCATATATTTT | TRBJ1-3 | - | - | TRBV6-5
CASSPGGQIYNEQFF | TGTGCCAGCAGCCCAGGGGGACAAATCTACAATGAGCAGTTCTTC | TRBJ2-1 | - | TRBD1 | TRBV9
CASRRDRGPYTEAFF | TGTGCCAGCAGACGGGACAGGGGGCCCTACACTGAAGCTTTCTTT | TRBJ1-1 | - | TRBD1 | TRBV19
CANLGTSGRKGEQYF | TGCGCCAACCTCGGGACTAGCGGGAGAAAGGGCGAGCAGTACTTC | TRBJ2-7 | - | TRBD2 | TRBV10-1
CATSRDPAGGDRETQYF | TGTGCCACCAGCAGAGATCCGGCAGGGGGCGATCGGGAGACCCAGTACTTC | TRBJ2-5 | once | TRBD1 | TRBV15
CASSPSAGAGRSSYTF | TGTGCCAGCTCACCATCGGCCGGGGCCGGGAGGAGTAGCTACACCTTC | TRBJ1-2 | - | - | TRBV18
CASSRLAGGATDTQYF | TGTGCCAGCAGCCGGCTGGCGGGAGGGGCCACAGATACGCAGTATTTT | TRBJ2-3 | - | TRBD2 | TRBV7-2
CASASTRDTEAFF | TGTGCCAGCGCTTCCACCAGGGACACTGAAGCTTTCTTT | TRBJ1-1 | - | - | TRBV6-5